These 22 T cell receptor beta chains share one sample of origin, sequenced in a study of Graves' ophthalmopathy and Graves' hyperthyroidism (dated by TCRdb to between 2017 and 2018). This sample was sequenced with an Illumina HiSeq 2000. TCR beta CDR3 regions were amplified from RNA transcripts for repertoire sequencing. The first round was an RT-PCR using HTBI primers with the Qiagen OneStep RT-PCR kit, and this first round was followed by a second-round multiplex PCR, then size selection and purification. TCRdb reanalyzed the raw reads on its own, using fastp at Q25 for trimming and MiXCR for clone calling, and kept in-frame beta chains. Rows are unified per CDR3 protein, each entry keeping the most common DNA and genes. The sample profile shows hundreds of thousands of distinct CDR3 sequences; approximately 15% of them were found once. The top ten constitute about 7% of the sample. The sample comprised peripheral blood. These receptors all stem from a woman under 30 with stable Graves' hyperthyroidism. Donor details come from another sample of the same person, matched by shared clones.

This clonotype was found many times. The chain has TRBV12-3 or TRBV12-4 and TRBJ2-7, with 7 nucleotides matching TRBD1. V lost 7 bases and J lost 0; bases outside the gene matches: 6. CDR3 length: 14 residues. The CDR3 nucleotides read TGTGCCAGCACTCAGACAGGGAGCTCCTACGAGCAGTACTTC. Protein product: CASTQTGSSYEQYF.

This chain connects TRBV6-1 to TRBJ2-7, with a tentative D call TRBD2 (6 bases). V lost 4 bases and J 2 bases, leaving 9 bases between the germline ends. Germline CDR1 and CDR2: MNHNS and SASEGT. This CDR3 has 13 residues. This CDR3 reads CASSAGLTYEQYF. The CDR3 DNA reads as TGTGCCAGCAGTGCGGGACTGACCTACGAGCAGTACTTC.

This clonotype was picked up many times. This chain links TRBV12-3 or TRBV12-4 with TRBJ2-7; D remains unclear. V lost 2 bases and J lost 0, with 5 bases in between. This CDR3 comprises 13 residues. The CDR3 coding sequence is TGTGCCAGCAGTTTAAGATTCTCCTACGAGCAGTACTTC. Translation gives CASSLRFSYEQYF.

CDR3 amino acids: CASSRVLRGLKGVTDTQYF. For the CDR3, the DNA is TGTGCCAGCAGCCGGGTATTGAGGGGGCTGAAGGGGGTCACAGATACGCAGTATTTT. V and J are TRBV4-2 and TRBJ2-3, with 7 bases lining up with TRBD1. The germline gives CDR1 LGHNA, CDR2 YNFKEQ. J lost 2 bases, V lost 4 bases, and 18 bases had no gene match. The CDR3 is 19 amino acids.

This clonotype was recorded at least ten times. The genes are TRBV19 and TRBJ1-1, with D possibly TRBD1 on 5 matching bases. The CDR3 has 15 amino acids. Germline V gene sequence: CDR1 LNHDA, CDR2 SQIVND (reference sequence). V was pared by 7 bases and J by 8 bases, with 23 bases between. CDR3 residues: CASTPPNIWGIEAFF. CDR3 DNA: TGTGCCAGTACCCCACCCAACATCTGGGGGATCGAAGCTTTCTTT.

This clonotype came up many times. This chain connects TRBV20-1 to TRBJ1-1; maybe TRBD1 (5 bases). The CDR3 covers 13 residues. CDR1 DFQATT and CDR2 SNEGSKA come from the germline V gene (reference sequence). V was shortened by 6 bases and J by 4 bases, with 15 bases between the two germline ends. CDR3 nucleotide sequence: TGCAGTGCGGGTAGGGGTGGAGTCACTGAAGCTTTCTTT. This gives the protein CSAGRGGVTEAFF.

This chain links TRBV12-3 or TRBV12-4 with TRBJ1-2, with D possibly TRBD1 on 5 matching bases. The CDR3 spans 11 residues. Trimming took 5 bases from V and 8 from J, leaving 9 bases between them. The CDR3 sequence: CASSRGAGYTF. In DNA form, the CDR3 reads TGTGCCAGCAGTCGGGGCGCCGGCTACACCTTC.

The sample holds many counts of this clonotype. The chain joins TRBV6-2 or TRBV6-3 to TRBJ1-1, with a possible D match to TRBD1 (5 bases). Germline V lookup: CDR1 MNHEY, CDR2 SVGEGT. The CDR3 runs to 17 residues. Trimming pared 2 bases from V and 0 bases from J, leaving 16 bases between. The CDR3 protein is CASSYSRGETMNTEAFF. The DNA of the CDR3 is TGTGCCAGCAGTTACAGTCGGGGGGAAACCATGAACACTGAAGCTTTCTTT.

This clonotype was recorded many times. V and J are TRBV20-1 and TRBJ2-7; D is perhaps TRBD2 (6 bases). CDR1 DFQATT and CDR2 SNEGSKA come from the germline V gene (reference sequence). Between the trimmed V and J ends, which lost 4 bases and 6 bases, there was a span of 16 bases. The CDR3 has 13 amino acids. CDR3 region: CSATHPRGSEQYF. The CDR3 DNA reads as TGCAGTGCTACCCACCCCCGGGGGAGCGAGCAGTACTTC.

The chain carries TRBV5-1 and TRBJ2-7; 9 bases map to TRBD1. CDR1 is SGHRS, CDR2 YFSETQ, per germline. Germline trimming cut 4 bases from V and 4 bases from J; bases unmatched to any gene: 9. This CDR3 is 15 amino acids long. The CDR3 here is CASSVGQGRKYEQYF. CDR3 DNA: TGCGCCAGCAGCGTGGGACAGGGAAGGAAATACGAGCAGTACTTC.

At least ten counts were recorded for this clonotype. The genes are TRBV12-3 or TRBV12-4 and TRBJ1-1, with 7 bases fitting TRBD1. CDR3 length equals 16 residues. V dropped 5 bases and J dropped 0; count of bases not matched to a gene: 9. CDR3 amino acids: CASSPRDSFLNTEAFF. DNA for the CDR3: TGTGCCAGCAGTCCCCGGGACAGCTTTTTGAACACTGAAGCTTTCTTT.

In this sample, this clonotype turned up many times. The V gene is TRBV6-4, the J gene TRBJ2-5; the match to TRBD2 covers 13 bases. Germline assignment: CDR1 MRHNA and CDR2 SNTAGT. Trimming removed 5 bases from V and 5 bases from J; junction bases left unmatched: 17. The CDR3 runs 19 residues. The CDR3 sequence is CASSPLGLAGEHRWETQYF. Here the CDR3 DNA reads TGTGCCAGCAGTCCCCTCGGACTAGCGGGGGAGCACCGGTGGGAGACCCAGTACTTC.

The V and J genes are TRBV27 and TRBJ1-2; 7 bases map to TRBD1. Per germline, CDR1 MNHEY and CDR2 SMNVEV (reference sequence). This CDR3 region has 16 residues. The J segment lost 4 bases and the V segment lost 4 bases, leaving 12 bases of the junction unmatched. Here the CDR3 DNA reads TGTGCCAGCAGTTCCTCCTGGACAGGACTTGCCTATGGCTACACCTTC. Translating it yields CASSSSWTGLAYGYTF.

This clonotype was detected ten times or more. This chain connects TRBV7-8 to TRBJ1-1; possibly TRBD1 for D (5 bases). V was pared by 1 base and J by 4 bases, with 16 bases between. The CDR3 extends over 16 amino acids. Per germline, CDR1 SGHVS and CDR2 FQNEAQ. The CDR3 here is CASSLGTRVRGTEAFF. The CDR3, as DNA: TGTGCCAGCAGCTTAGGAACAAGGGTGAGGGGCACTGAAGCTTTCTTT.

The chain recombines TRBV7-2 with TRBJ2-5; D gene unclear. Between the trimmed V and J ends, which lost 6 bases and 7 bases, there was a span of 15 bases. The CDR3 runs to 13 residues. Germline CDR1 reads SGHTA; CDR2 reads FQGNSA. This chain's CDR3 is CASRRDVSGTQYF. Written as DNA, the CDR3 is TGTGCCAGCAGACGAGACGTTTCGGGGACCCAGTACTTC.

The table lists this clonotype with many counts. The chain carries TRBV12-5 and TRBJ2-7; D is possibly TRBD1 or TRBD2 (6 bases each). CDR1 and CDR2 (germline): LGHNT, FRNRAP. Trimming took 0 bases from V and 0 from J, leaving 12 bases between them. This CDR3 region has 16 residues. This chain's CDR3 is CASGLVTGRSSYEQYF. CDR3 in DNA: TGTGCTAGTGGTTTGGTCACAGGGAGGAGCTCCTACGAGCAGTACTTC.

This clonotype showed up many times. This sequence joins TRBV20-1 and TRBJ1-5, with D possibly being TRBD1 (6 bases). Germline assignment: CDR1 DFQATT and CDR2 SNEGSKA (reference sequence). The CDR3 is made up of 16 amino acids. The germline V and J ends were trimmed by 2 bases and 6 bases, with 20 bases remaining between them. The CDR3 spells CSARHKVGGAAQPQHF. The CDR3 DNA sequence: TGCAGTGCTAGACACAAAGTTGGGGGGGCCGCTCAGCCCCAGCATTTT.

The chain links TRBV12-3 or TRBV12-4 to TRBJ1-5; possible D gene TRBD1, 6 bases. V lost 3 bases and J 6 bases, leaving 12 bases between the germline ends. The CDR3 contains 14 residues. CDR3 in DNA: TGTGCCAGCAGTTTCGGCACAGGGATTCAGCCCCAGCATTTT. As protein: CASSFGTGIQPQHF.

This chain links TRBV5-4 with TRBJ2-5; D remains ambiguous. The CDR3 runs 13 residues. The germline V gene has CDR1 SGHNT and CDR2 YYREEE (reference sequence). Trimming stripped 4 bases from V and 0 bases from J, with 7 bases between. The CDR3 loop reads CASSLTYQETQYF. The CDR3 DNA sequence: TGTGCCAGCAGCCTAACCTACCAAGAGACCCAGTACTTC.

This CDR3 reads CSVTPFSSYEQYF. The CDR3 DNA sequence: TGCAGTGTAACACCATTCAGCTCCTACGAGCAGTACTTC. This chain connects TRBV20-1 to TRBJ2-7; D gene unclear. CDR1 is DFQATT, CDR2 SNEGSKA, per germline (reference sequence). V lost 7 bases and J 0 bases, leaving 13 bases between the germline ends. There are 13 residues in the CDR3.

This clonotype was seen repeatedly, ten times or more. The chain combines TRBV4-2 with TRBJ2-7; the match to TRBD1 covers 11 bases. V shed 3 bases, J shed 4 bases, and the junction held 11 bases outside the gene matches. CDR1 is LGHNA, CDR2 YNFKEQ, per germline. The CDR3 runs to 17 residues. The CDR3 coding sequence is TGTGCCAGCAGCCATGGGGGGGGACAGGGGGTCCAATACGAGCAGTACTTC. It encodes CASSHGGGQGVQYEQYF.

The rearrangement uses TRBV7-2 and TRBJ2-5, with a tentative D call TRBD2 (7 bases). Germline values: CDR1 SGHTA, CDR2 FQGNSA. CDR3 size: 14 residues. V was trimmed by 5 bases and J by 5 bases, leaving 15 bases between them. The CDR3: CASSPERGAETQYF. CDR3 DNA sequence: TGTGCCAGCAGCCCCGAACGGGGGGCCGAGACCCAGTACTTC.